One sample yielded the 2 T cell receptor beta chains listed below, sequenced in a study of T-cell memory formation after mild COVID-19 (dated by TCRdb to 2020 to 2022). Library construction relied on 5' RACE. Sequencing was performed on an Illumina NovaSeq 6000. TCRdb's own reprocessing of the public reads used fastp at Q25 and MiXCR and kept productive beta chains. Rows matching on CDR3 protein sequence are summarized as one entry with the most common DNA and genes. The sample profile shows 350,000 to 500,000 distinct CDR3 sequences; more than 20% of them were found once. About an eighth of the sample rests with the top ten. Sequenced material: PBMCs or a T cell subset sorted from them (not recorded which). The receptors originated from an adult woman who had mild COVID-19 (a few samples of this study predate the infection). The sample titles of this study are shuffled in the database, so cell type and time point are left out; the donor was told from shared clones.

CDR3 sequence reads: CASSQDSGARMKYF. The CDR3 nucleotides are TGTGCCAGCAGCCAAGATTCAGGGGCGCGAATGAAGTACTTC. The chain links TRBV14 to TRBJ2-7; possible D gene TRBD1, 6 bases. From germline, CDR1 is SGHDN and CDR2 FVKESK. V was shortened by 0 bases and J by 11 bases, with 17 bases between the two germline ends. The CDR3 has 14 amino acids.

The chain combines TRBV12-3 or TRBV12-4 with TRBJ2-5; 12 positions agree with TRBD1. With 6 bases clipped from V and 5 bases from J, the junction kept 7 bases outside the gene matches. This CDR3 has 15 amino acids. CDR3 nucleotides: TGTGCCAGCAGCGGGACAGGGGGCGGCGGGGAGACCCAGTACTTC. Encoded protein: CASSGTGGGGETQYF.